One and the same sample provided the 18 T cell receptor beta chains below, sequenced in a study of prognosis after radiotherapy for stage I lung cancer. It was by two-round multiplex PCR that TCR beta CDR3 was amplified from genomic DNA. The use of primers specific to each TRBV and TRBJ gene characterized first-round PCR. TCRdb independently ran MiXCR on the multiplex PCR reads; one entry per CDR3 protein. Of around 20,000 distinct CDR3 sequences listed, approximately 45% are singletons. This sample comprised PBMCs, obtained before or after stereotactic body radiation therapy (not recorded which). The receptor set was obtained from a donor at least 50 years old with non-small cell lung cancer.

Ten or more counts support this clonotype. The chain couples TRBV19 to TRBJ2-7, with D perhaps matching TRBD1 or TRBD2 (5 bases each). V was cut by 3 bases and J by 2 bases, with 14 bases left in between. The CDR3 extends over 15 amino acids. Germline-derived CDR1 and CDR2 are LNHDA and SQIVND (reference sequence). The CDR3 nucleotides read TGTGCCAGTAGTATTTTACCGGGGCCCCCCTACGAGCAGTACTTC. This gives the protein CASSILPGPPYEQYF.

In this sample, this clonotype turned up many times. The rearrangement links TRBV4-2 to TRBJ2-7, with D tentatively TRBD2 (6 bases). Looked up from germline, CDR1 is LGHNA and CDR2 is YNFKEQ. This CDR3 contains 14 residues. Between the trimmed V and J ends, which lost 1 base and 2 bases, there was a span of 9 bases. The CDR3 bases are TGTGCCAGCAGCCAAGGTTCGGGGGCCTACGAGCAGTACTTC. Translated, it gives CASSQGSGAYEQYF.

J is TRBJ2-7 and V is TRBV12-3 or TRBV12-4; 9 bases match TRBD2. The length of the CDR3 is 15 residues. V dropped 8 bases and J dropped 7; count of bases not matched to a gene: 15. The DNA for the CDR3 is TGTGCCAGCGGGGCTAGCGGGATCAGCGTTGGAGAGCAGTACTTC. It encodes CASGASGISVGEQYF.

This clonotype occurred many times. The chain carries TRBV4-2 and TRBJ2-5; 8 positions agree with TRBD1. V shed 3 bases, J shed 1 base, and the junction held 10 bases outside the gene matches. CDR3 length equals 17 residues. Germline V gene data show CDR1 as LGHNA and CDR2 as YNFKEQ. The CDR3 sequence: CASSQRRTGFSQETQYF. The CDR3 bases are TGTGCCAGCAGCCAGAGACGGACAGGGTTTTCCCAAGAGACCCAGTACTTC.

Remarks on this clonotype: This may come from a read error, since a much larger clone is one base off. This is likely a read error, given that the CDR3 carries no conserved phenylalanine or tryptophan at its end. It is unclear where the CDR3 begins or ends on the DNA, so no DNA is shown, and the CDR3 is as TCRdb lists it. V is TRBV20-1 and J is TRBJ1-5; TRBD1 is taken as the D call from the table, unchecked against the DNA. Including both end residues, the CDR3 is 13 amino acids long. The V gene's germline CDR1 is DFQATT and CDR2 SNEGSKA (reference sequence). CDR3 sequence: CSAWVRGDQPHHL.

This clonotype was seen at least ten times. V and J are TRBV5-1 and TRBJ2-3; D is undetermined. The germline V gene has CDR1 SGHRS and CDR2 YFSETQ. The CDR3 spans 13 residues. V was clipped by 4 bases and J by 1 base, with 7 bases between them. The CDR3 is CASSPAGTDTQYF. CDR3 coding DNA: TGCGCCAGCAGCCCGGCGGGCACAGATACGCAGTATTTT.

The rearrangement joins TRBV19 to TRBJ1-1, with 7 positions matching TRBD1. The CDR3 spans 14 residues. Germline trimming cut 4 bases from V and 2 bases from J; bases unmatched to any gene: 4. Germline V gene sequence: CDR1 LNHDA, CDR2 SQIVND (reference sequence). CDR3: CASSTTGANTEAFF. CDR3 nucleotide sequence: TGTGCCAGTAGTACAACAGGGGCAAACACTGAAGCTTTCTTT.

By frequency in the sample, this clonotype is medium-sized. The gene calls are TRBV6-1 and TRBJ2-3, with D perhaps being TRBD1 or TRBD2 (5 bases each). Germline V gene sequence: CDR1 MNHNS, CDR2 SASEGT. V was shortened by 8 bases and J by 0 bases, with 9 bases between the two germline ends. This CDR3 is built from 13 residues. CDR3 nucleotide sequence: TGTGCCAGCTCGGGACCTAGCACAGATACGCAGTATTTT. It translates to CASSGPSTDTQYF.

This clonotype was observed a few times. The J gene is TRBJ2-7, the V gene TRBV20-1, with 7 bases lining up with TRBD1. CDR3 length: 15 amino acids. The junction had 14 bases not matched to a gene; V was cut back by 5 bases and J by 4 bases. Per germline, CDR1 DFQATT and CDR2 SNEGSKA (reference sequence). The CDR3 reads CSALRQGKSDYEQYF. The CDR3 DNA follows: TGCAGTGCTTTAAGACAGGGAAAATCGGATTACGAGCAGTACTTC.

This clonotype was found many times. The J gene is TRBJ1-1, the V gene TRBV20-1; no clear D. Trimming removed 5 bases from V and 4 bases from J, with 14 bases in between. CDR1 is DFQATT, CDR2 SNEGSKA, per germline (reference sequence). The CDR3 sequence is 13 residues long. The DNA of the CDR3 is TGCAGTGCTCGTCAATGGTCGGGCACTGAAGCTTTCTTT. Encoded protein: CSARQWSGTEAFF.

Concerning this clonotype: A single base separates this from a much larger clone, so it may be a read error. The chain links TRBV7-3 to TRBJ1-4; tentatively, D is TRBD1 (6 bases). CDR1 and CDR2 from the germline V gene are SGHTA and FQGTGA. This CDR3 region has 14 residues. With 11 bases removed from V and 0 bases from J, the gap between germline ends came to 13 bases. CDR3 in amino acids: CAPGQLPTNEKLFF. DNA of the CDR3: TGTGCCCCCGGACAGCTTCCAACTAATGAAAAACTGTTTTTT.

This clonotype was found once. The chain is built from TRBV20-1 and TRBJ2-2, with D tentatively TRBD1 (6 bases). Trimming cost V 0 bases and J 7 bases, with 15 bases left between them. Germline V gene lookup returns CDR1 DFQATT and CDR2 SNEGSKA (reference sequence). The CDR3 totals 15 residues. The DNA for the CDR3 is TGCAGTGCTAGAGACCTCTACAGGGTCGTCGGGGAGCTGTTTTTT. This sequence encodes CSARDLYRVVGELFF.

This clonotype showed up many times. This sequence joins TRBV4-2 and TRBJ2-3; D gene ambiguous. The germline V gene encodes CDR1 LGHNA and CDR2 YNFKEQ. This CDR3 comprises 17 residues. V lost 0 bases to trimming and J lost 0 bases, with 13 bases between them. The CDR3 DNA reads TGTGCCAGCAGCCAAGATAGGTTACAACTTAGCACAGATACGCAGTATTTT. Protein sequence: CASSQDRLQLSTDTQYF.

This clonotype qualifies as medium-sized. V usage is TRBV6-5 and J usage is TRBJ2-3; D unresolved. V was shortened by 6 bases and J by 0 bases, with 16 bases between the two germline ends. Germline CDR1 MNHEY, CDR2 SVGAGI. CDR3 length: 16 amino acids. The CDR3 loop reads CASRTLQSGSTDTQYF. As DNA, the CDR3 is TGTGCCAGCAGAACCTTACAGTCGGGTAGCACAGATACGCAGTATTTT.

Details on this clonotype: A single base is all that separates this from a far larger clone, so a read error is likely. The chain combines TRBV6-4 with TRBJ2-3; D not resolved. Germline CDR1 reads MRHNA; CDR2 reads SNTAGT. CDR3 length: 15 amino acids. CDR3 sequence (DNA): TGTGCCAGCAGTACCGCTCCGGACGGCACAGATACGCATTATTTT. As protein: CASSTAPDGTDTHYF.

A remark on this clonotype: A read error is likely here: a far larger clone is one base away. The V call is TRBV6-9, the J call TRBJ2-2, with a possible D match to TRBD1 (5 bases). The CDR3 is 15 amino acids. Deletions cut 4 bases from V and 1 base from J, with 10 bases between. CDR1 is MNHGY and CDR2 is SVAAGI in the germline V gene. The CDR3 sequence: CASSLDSRNTGELFF. For the CDR3, the DNA is TGTGCCAGCAGTTTAGACAGCCGGAACACCGGGGAGCTGTTTTTT.

The chain links TRBV19 to TRBJ2-5; D remains unclear. V lost 2 bases and J lost 8, with 24 bases in between. Looked up from germline, CDR1 is LNHDA and CDR2 is SQIVND (reference sequence). The CDR3 is 17 amino acids. In nucleotides, the CDR3 is TGTGCCAGTAGTATATCTCCCCGGCCGACCTCTGGGTATACCCAGTACTTC. Its protein product is CASSISPRPTSGYTQYF.

For this clonotype: A much larger clone lies a single base off, so this may be a read error. Since the CDR3 does not end with the conserved phenylalanine or tryptophan, this likely comes from a read error. V usage is TRBV9 and J usage is TRBJ1-1, with D hard to call. The CDR3 spans 14 residues. The V end was cut by 0 bases, the J end by 5 bases, with 11 bases between. Looked up from germline, CDR1 is SGDLS and CDR2 is YYNGEE. The CDR3 spells CASSVVEAATEAFL. CDR3 nucleotide sequence: TGTGCCAGCAGCGTAGTGGAGGCAGCTACTGAAGCTTTCCTT.